These 2 T cell receptor beta chains were sequenced from one sample in a study of Ad26.COV2.S vaccination and SARS-CoV-2 variants. TCRdb's copy holds only in-frame clones and misses some; the assay was immunoSEQ multiplex PCR. The sample lists some 290,000 clones, approximately 80% occurring once. Treatment of the sample: about 20 received Ad26.COV2.S at low or high dose, single or two shots; 5 received placebo; per-sample allocation not given. The study sampled participants on day 63 after the first vaccine or placebo injection. Sequences were derived from peripheral blood, sampled in a trial of Ad26.COV2.S vaccine versus placebo. The source is a person between 18 and 65 years old who received the Ad26.COV2.S COVID-19 vaccine or a placebo.

The chain employs TRBV5-8 and TRBJ1-5; maybe TRBD1 (5 bases). The CDR3 consists of 15 residues. Deletions cut 4 bases from V and 0 bases from J, with 11 bases between. Per the germline V gene, CDR1 is SGHTS and CDR2 is YDEGEE. The CDR3: CASSRGGHSNQPQHF. CDR3 nucleotides: TGTGCCAGCAGCAGGGGTGGGCATAGCAATCAGCCCCAGCATTTT.

The V gene is TRBV6-5, the J gene TRBJ2-7, with D possibly being TRBD2 (5 bases). The V gene lost 7 bases and the J gene lost 4 bases, with 11 bases spanning the gap. The CDR3 spans 12 residues. Germline CDR1 reads MNHEY; CDR2 reads SVGAGI. The CDR3 reads CASKFSGYEQYF. The CDR3 coding sequence is TGTGCCAGCAAGTTCTCGGGATACGAGCAGTACTTC.